The clone carrying this T cell receptor (beta chain) has a handful of counts. The sample originates from a study of early T cells in non-severe SARS-CoV-2 infection. TCRdb used MiXCR to reprocess the 5' RACE reads, holding one entry per CDR3 protein. The table includes about 92,000 distinct CDR3 sequences, 16% detected once. The CDR3 totals 16 residues. Germline V gene sequence: CDR1 SGHVS, CDR2 FNYEAQ. V lost 3 bases and J lost 7, with 19 bases in between. The chain joins TRBV7-6 to TRBJ1-3; D call uncertain. Sequenced sample: whole blood. This TCR was sampled from an adult who was a healthcare worker with PCR-confirmed SARS-CoV-2 infection or an uninfected control (not recorded which). This CDR3 is CASSLEVSPRGNTIYF. DNA for the CDR3: TGTGCCAGCAGCTTGGAGGTTTCACCCCGCGGCAACACCATATATTTT.